These 4 T cell receptor beta chains originate from one sample sequenced in a study of blood T cell repertoires in COVID-19. Sequencing was performed with immunoSEQ multiplex PCR; in TCRdb, only in-frame clones are kept and a portion is missing. The sample holds some 350,000 clones, roughly 89% seen once. Sequencing was carried out using peripheral blood. These receptors originate from a woman between 18 and 29 years old who had recovered from COVID-19.

The J gene is TRBJ1-1, the V gene TRBV7-2, with TRBD1 matching over 7 bases. This CDR3 comprises 16 residues. Germline CDR1 is SGHTA and CDR2 is FQGNSA. V gave up 4 bases and J gave up 1 base; unmatched junction bases: 9. The CDR3 nucleotides are TGTGCCAGCAGCTCCATGGGGACAGTAAAGAACACTGAAGCTTTCTTT. Translated, it gives CASSSMGTVKNTEAFF.

The V gene is TRBV2, the J gene TRBJ2-1; D gene ambiguous. V gave up 8 bases and J gave up 7 bases, with 15 bases separating them. Germline CDR1 is SNHLY and CDR2 is FYNNEI. The CDR3 is 13 amino acids. CDR3 in amino acids: CASLVEADNEQFF. The CDR3 DNA reads as TGTGCCAGCCTTGTCGAGGCGGATAATGAGCAGTTCTTC.

This chain joins TRBV30 and TRBJ2-1; 8 bases match TRBD2. The germline CDR1 and CDR2 sequences are GTSNPN and SVGIG (reference sequence). The J segment lost 0 bases and the V segment lost 0 bases, leaving 1 base of the junction unmatched. This CDR3 region has 15 residues. CDR3 nucleotides: TGTGCCTGGAGTGTACTAGCGGCCTCCTACAATGAGCAGTTCTTC. Amino acid sequence: CAWSVLAASYNEQFF.

The chain has TRBV6-5 and TRBJ2-5; the match to TRBD1 covers 8 bases. In germline, CDR1 is MNHEY, CDR2 SVGAGI. This CDR3 has 15 residues. V was clipped by 6 bases and J by 7 bases; unmatched bases: 13. The CDR3 loop is CASSYRSQGVGTQYF. As DNA, the CDR3 is TGTGCCAGCAGCTACCGGTCACAGGGGGTGGGGACCCAGTACTTC.